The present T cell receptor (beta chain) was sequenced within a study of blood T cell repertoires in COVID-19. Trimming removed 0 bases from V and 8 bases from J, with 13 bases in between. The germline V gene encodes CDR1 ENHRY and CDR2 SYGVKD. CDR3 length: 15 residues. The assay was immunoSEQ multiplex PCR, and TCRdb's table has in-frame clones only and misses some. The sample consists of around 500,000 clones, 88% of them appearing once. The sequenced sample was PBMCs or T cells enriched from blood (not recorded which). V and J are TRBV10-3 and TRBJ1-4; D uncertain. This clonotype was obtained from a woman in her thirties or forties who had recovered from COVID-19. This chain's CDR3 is CAISESTRVDEKLFF. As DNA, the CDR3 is TGTGCCATCAGTGAGTCGACTAGGGTCGACGAAAAACTGTTTTTT.